This TCR beta chain came from a study of T cells after yellow fever vaccination (dated by TCRdb to about 2019). Notes on the research overall: The SMART-Seq v4 Ultra Low Input RNA kit was used to prepare libraries from fractions with low cell numbers. To track T-cell clones before and after primary and booster YFV17D yellow fever vaccination, bulk TCR alpha and beta repertoires were sequenced longitudinally. The cohort comprised two healthy male donors, one aged 18 to 30 and one aged 30 to 40 years. Blood was drawn at multiple timepoints before and after primary and secondary immunization, with bulk PBMC replicates and cell subsets isolated.

TCR cDNA was made using 5'RACE template switching, a step that added a universal primer site and unique molecular identifiers. Priming for cDNA synthesis came from both the TCR alpha and TCR beta constant segments. Library amplification involved two PCR steps, and the second step added sample barcodes and sequencing adapters. Sequencing of libraries was done on Illumina HiSeq 2500 (2x100 bp) or NovaSeq (2x150 bp). In the source study's methods: Reads were demultiplexed and collapsed into UMI consensus sequences with MIGEC, and V(D)J alignment was performed with MiXCR. Vaccine-responding clonotypes were defined with edgeR using replicate PBMC samples, requiring FDR below 0.01 and a log2 fold change above 5 up to day 15. CD4 or CD8 identity was assigned to each bulk clonotype according to whether the clonotype was present at higher abundance in the sequenced CD4 repertoire or the sequenced CD8 repertoire. The public reads were reanalyzed by TCRdb: fastp trimming at Q25, MiXCR alignment, in-frame beta chains only. Every entry covers one CDR3 protein and lists the most common genes and DNA from its rows. The V and J calls, along with clone size, are taken from TCRdb and not from the paper's own processing. The sample profile shows 350,000 or so distinct CDR3 sequences; roughly 8% of them were found once. The top ten constitute under 20% of the sample.

The treatment or condition tag for this specimen amounts to: live attenuated yellow fever vaccine strain. At each blood-draw timepoint, two biological replicates of bulk PBMCs were obtained. A standard Ficoll-Paque protocol was used to isolate PBMCs from peripheral blood. TriZol was used to extract RNA from bulk PBMCs, CD4 and CD8 fractions, and dextramer-positive and dextramer-negative fractions. A note on this clonotype: This clone's antigen is unknown. The record has no base qualities; no much larger clone is one base away.

Including the terminal cysteine and phenylalanine, the CDR3 comprises 17 residues. The read is trimmed to its CDR3 DNA, 51 bases read in frame from base 1. V is cut by 0 bases and J by 0 bases, and the space between the germline ends is 9 bases. Looking up the germline V gene (reference sequence) yields CDR1 LNHNV and CDR2 YYDKDF. Summary of the overall study and its limitations: Most clones expanded after primary vaccination were re-detected after the booster (approximately 96% of CD4 and around 88% of CD8), suggesting broad memory maintenance. The secondary T-cell response was weaker than the primary response but faster, peaking on day 5 instead of day 15. The study included only a couple of donors, which limits how far the findings can be generalized. Computational filtering was required because FACS-sorted repertoires could contain abundant contaminating clonotypes from the bulk population. A small share of clonotypes was detected in both CD4 and CD8 compartments, with the overlap likely arising from convergent recombination.

The sequencing used PBMCs, collected around 45 days after the first yellow fever vaccination. The chain is assembled from TRBV15 and TRBJ2-6; a tentative D match to TRBD1 spans 6 bases. The sequence was collected from a man aged 18 to 35 who received the YFV17D yellow fever vaccine. The encoded CDR3 is CATSRDRDISGANVLTF. The DNA is TGTGCCACCAGCAGAGACCGGGACATCTCTGGGGCCAACGTCCTGACTTTC.